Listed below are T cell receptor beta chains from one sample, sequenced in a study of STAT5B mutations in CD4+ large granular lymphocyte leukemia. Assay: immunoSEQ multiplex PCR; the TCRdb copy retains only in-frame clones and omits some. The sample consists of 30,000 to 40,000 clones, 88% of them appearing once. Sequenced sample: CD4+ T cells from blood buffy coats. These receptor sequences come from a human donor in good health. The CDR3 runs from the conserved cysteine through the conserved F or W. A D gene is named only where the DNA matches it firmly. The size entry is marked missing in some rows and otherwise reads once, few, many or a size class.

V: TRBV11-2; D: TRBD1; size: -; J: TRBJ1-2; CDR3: CASSRDSLGPYGYTF; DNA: TGTGCCAGCAGCCGGGACAGCCTCGGGCCCTATGGCTACACCTTC
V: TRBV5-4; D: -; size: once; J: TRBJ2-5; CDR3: CASSGRQGHQETQYF; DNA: TGTGCCAGCAGCGGGCGGCAGGGCCACCAAGAGACCCAGTACTTC
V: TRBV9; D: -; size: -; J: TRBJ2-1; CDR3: CASSVVGEQFF; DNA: TGTGCCAGCAGCGTAGTGGGTGAGCAGTTCTTC
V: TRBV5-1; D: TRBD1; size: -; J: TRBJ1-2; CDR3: CASSLWGRGVYGYTF; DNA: TGCGCCAGCAGCTTGTGGGGCAGGGGGGTCTATGGCTACACCTTC
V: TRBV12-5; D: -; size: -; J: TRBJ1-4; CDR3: CASGLYEKLFF; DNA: TGTGCTAGTGGCTTGTATGAAAAACTGTTTTTT
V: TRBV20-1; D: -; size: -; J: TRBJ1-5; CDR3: CSAGSQPQHF; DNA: TGCAGTGCTGGTTCCCAGCCCCAGCATTTT
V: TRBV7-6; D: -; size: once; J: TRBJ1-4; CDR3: CASSLVVRGARGEKLFF; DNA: TGTGCCAGCAGCTTAGTGGTCCGGGGGGCAAGAGGTGAAAAACTGTTTTTT
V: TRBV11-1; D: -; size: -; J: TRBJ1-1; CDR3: CASSLQGMNTEAFF; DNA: TGTGCCAGCAGCTTACAGGGTATGAACACTGAAGCTTTCTTT
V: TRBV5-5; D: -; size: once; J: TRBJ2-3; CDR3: CASSYNPSRGGPDTQYF; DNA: TGTGCCAGCAGCTATAACCCCTCCAGGGGAGGACCAGATACGCAGTATTTT
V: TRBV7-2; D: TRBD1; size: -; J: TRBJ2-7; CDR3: CASSMGQGPYEQYF; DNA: TGTGCCAGCAGCATGGGACAGGGCCCCTACGAGCAGTACTTC
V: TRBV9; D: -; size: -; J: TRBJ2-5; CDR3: CASSVVGDSRETQYF; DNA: TGTGCCAGCAGCGTAGTAGGTGATAGCCGAGAGACCCAGTACTTC
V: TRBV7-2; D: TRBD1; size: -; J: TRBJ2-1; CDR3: CASRPTGTGASNEQFF; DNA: TGTGCCAGCAGACCGACCGGGACAGGGGCTAGTAATGAGCAGTTCTTC
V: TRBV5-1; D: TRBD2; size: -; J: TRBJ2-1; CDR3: CASSLRLAGGYNEQFF; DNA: TGCGCCAGCAGCTTGAGGCTAGCGGGGGGGTACAATGAGCAGTTCTTC
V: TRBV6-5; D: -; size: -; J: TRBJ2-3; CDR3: CASRTGTDTQYF; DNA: TGTGCCAGCAGGACGGGGACAGATACGCAGTATTTT
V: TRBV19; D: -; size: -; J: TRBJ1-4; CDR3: CASSFYEKLFF; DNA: TGTGCCAGTAGTTTTTATGAAAAACTGTTTTTT
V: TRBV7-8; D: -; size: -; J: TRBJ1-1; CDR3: CASSPRRGGNTEAFF; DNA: TGTGCCAGCAGCCCTCGAAGGGGGGGGAACACTGAAGCTTTCTTT
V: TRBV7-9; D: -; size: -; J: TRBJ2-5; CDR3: CASSLATGWRGETQYF; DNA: TGTGCCAGCAGCTTAGCCACCGGGTGGCGGGGAGAGACCCAGTACTTC
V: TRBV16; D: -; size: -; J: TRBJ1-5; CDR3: CASSRRGQGNQPQHF; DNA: TGTGCCAGCAGCCGCCGGGGGCAGGGGAATCAGCCCCAGCATTTT
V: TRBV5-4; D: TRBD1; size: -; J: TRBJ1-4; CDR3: CASSRGGTGALREKLFF; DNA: TGTGCCAGCAGCCGGGGTGGAACAGGGGCCCTCCGGGAAAAACTGTTTTTT
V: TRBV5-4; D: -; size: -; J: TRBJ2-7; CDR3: CASSNRAGVVEQYF; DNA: TGTGCCAGCAGTAACAGAGCCGGGGTGGTCGAGCAGTACTTC
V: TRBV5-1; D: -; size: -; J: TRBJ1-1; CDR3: CASSFGGRNTEAFF; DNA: TGCGCCAGCAGCTTTGGGGGGCGAAACACTGAAGCTTTCTTT
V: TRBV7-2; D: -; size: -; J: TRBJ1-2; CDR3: CASSLSEEGYTF; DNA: TGTGCCAGCAGCTTAAGCGAAGAGGGCTACACCTTC
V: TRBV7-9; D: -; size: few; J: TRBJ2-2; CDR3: CASSLNGANTGELFF; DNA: TGTGCCAGCAGCTTAAACGGGGCAAACACCGGGGAGCTGTTTTTT
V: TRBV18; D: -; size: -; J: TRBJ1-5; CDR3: CASSPVQGSNQPQHF; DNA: TGTGCCAGCTCACCGGTACAGGGAAGCAATCAGCCCCAGCATTTT
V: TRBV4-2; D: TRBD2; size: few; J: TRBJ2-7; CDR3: CASSKGLADEQYF; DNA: TGTGCCAGCAGCAAGGGACTAGCGGACGAGCAGTACTTC
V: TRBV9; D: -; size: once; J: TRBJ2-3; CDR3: CASSLTGRGDTDTQYF; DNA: TGTGCCAGCAGCCTCACCGGGCGTGGGGACACAGATACGCAGTATTTT
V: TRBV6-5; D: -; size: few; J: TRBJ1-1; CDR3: CASSSGTEAFF; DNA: TGTGCCAGCAGTTCCGGCACTGAAGCTTTCTTT
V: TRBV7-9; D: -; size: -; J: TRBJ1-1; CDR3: CASSLEGGGYTEAFF; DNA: TGTGCCAGCAGCTTAGAGGGGGGAGGGTATACTGAAGCTTTCTTT
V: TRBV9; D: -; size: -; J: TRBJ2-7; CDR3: CASSSQGTYEQYF; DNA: TGTGCCAGCAGCTCCCAGGGAACCTACGAGCAGTACTTC
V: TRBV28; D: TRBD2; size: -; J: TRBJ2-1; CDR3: CASSWAEGLAGRYNEQFF; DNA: TGTGCCAGCAGCTGGGCCGAGGGACTAGCGGGACGCTACAATGAGCAGTTCTTC
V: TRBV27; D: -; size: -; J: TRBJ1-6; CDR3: CASSPIIFSPLHF; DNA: TGTGCCAGCAGCCCTATTATCTTCTCACCCCTCCACTTT
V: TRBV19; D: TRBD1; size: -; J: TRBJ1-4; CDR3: CASSRQGNEKLFF; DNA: TGTGCCAGTAGTAGACAGGGGAACGAAAAACTGTTTTTT